This T cell receptor beta chain derives from a study of cytomegalovirus exposure and HLA in healthy donors. Trimming pared 3 bases from V and 8 bases from J, leaving 13 bases between. Germline loops: CDR1 LNHNV, CDR2 YYDKDF (reference sequence). This CDR3 contains 14 residues. Concerning this clone: Its antigen is unknown.

Study outcomes and limitations: Earlier results showed most TCR beta V segments being productive about 87% or about 30% of the time.

The PCR made use of 60 Vbeta and 13 Jbeta primers. The assay was immunoSEQ multiplex PCR, and TCRdb's table has in-frame clones only and misses some. Reported are 90,000 to 130,000 clones; the ten largest clones contain around 3.5%. The V and J genes are TRBV15 and TRBJ1-4, with a possible D match to TRBD1 (5 bases). The receptor was derived from a man under 40 in good health and CMV-seronegative. The sequenced sample was PBMCs. The CDR3 sequence is CATSSLGRWEKLFF. The CDR3, as DNA: TGTGCCACCAGCAGCTTGGGGCGGTGGGAAAAACTGTTTTTT. The full variable domain, completed using reference TRBV15 and TRBJ1-4, is DAMVIQNPRYQVTQFGKPVTLSCSQTLNHNVMYWYQQKSSQAPKLLFHYYDKDFNNEADTPDNFQSRRPNTSFCFLDIRSPGLGDTAMYLCATSSLGRWEKLFFGSGTQLSVL.